These T cell receptor beta chains were read from a single sample in a study of blood T cell repertoires in COVID-19. TCRdb's copy holds only in-frame clones and misses some; the assay was immunoSEQ multiplex PCR. The sample includes 150,000 to 200,000 clones, around 73% of them seen just once. The sample consisted of PBMCs or T cells enriched from blood (not recorded which). These receptors originate from a woman aged 45-59 years who had recovered from COVID-19. The CDR3 runs from the conserved cysteine through the conserved F or W. The order of the fields is V gene, clone size, J gene, CDR3 protein. Where a row states a size, it is once, few, many or the class of an expanded clone; other rows omit it.

TRBV2	few	TRBJ2-1	CASSEMASGRNEQFF
TRBV28	NA	TRBJ1-2	CASSLSVQGAWGYTF
TRBV5-1	NA	TRBJ1-2	CASSLAGDYGYTF
TRBV27	NA	TRBJ2-7	CASSLRAGVNYEQYF
TRBV4-3	NA	TRBJ1-1	CASSQVALGAREAFF
TRBV15	NA	TRBJ2-3	CATSREFTSGRSADTQYF
TRBV5-1	NA	TRBJ2-5	CASSLQGQGSSETQYF
TRBV19	NA	TRBJ2-3	CASNRQGWSADTQYF
TRBV2	NA	TRBJ2-1	CATKVVVAAYNEQFF
TRBV28	NA	TRBJ2-1	CASSFSGGVEQFF
TRBV5-4	NA	TRBJ1-1	CASSSPGQGVIEAFF
TRBV19	NA	TRBJ2-5	CATAGTSGMETQYF
TRBV24-1	NA	TRBJ2-1	CATSASGSGISYNEQFF
TRBV7-3	few	TRBJ1-2	CASSPTPGPGGYTF
TRBV10-1	NA	TRBJ2-3	CASSASSGGTDTQYF
TRBV5-1	NA	TRBJ2-2	CASSFTAGAGTGELFF
TRBV5-6	NA	TRBJ2-2	CASSLVSSGMSTLTGELFF
TRBV29-1	once	TRBJ1-1	CSVGSRRGTSTEAFF
TRBV29-1	NA	TRBJ1-1	CSATGGVKEGAFF
TRBV7-2	few	TRBJ2-7	CASSPTSGSSYEQYF
TRBV7-8	NA	TRBJ2-7	CASSFSSGSEQYF
TRBV2	NA	TRBJ2-7	CASSEGTVRGYEQYF
TRBV28	NA	TRBJ2-5	CASSYSPGQGSQETQYF
TRBV6-4	NA	TRBJ2-1	CASSDRGTGRNEQFF
TRBV2	NA	TRBJ1-1	CASTIAGPPSTEAFF
TRBV19	NA	TRBJ1-5	CASSVRQGMEDYSNQPQHF
TRBV7-9	NA	TRBJ2-1	CASSLELGAGYNEQFF
TRBV6-1	NA	TRBJ2-7	CASSDWTSGISYEQYF
TRBV18	NA	TRBJ1-3	CASSTGFRPSQGFFSGNTIYF
TRBV6-2/TRBV6-3	few	TRBJ2-7	CASSYGRGVYEQYF
TRBV24-1	NA	TRBJ2-1	CATSDTSTSGSGRYNEQFF
TRBV18	once	TRBJ1-6	CASSHGQSSPLHF
TRBV5-1	few	TRBJ2-1	CASSLRQGADEQFF
TRBV7-9	NA	TRBJ2-7	CASSLEVGEQYF
TRBV28	once	TRBJ2-1	CASSFGLAGGHEQFF
TRBV11-2	few	TRBJ2-5	CASSLMGRRVQETQYF
TRBV9	NA	TRBJ1-4	CASSVAAAGEKLFF